The 7 T cell receptor beta chains in this list originate from one sample, sequenced in a study of T-cell reconstitution after alpha-beta-depleted transplantation in children. A TCRbeta library incorporating unique molecular identifiers was prepared. Each CDR3 protein gets one entry after TCRdb re-called the PCR reads with MiXCR. The data show about 120,000 distinct CDR3 sequences, 9% to 12% seen once. The sample in question was PBMCs, obtained before TCRalphabeta/CD19-depleted stem cell transplant. These receptors originate from a boy aged 2-9 years with acute lymphoblastic leukemia, due to receive a stem cell transplant.

This clonotype was seen more than once but under ten times. The V and J genes are TRBV6-2 or TRBV6-3 and TRBJ2-4; D may be TRBD2 (6 bases). Germline V lookup: CDR1 MNHEY, CDR2 SVGEGT. V dropped 6 bases and J dropped 0 bases, with 15 bases sitting between them. The CDR3 sequence is 16 residues long. The CDR3 DNA reads TGTGCCAGCAGGCCCTTTCGAGCGGGAGCCAAAAACATTCAGTACTTC. Protein: CASRPFRAGAKNIQYF.

In the case of this clonotype: One end of the junction does not line up with germline, which may come from a read error. The chain recombines TRBV20-1 with TRBJ1-2; no reliable D call. CDR1 is DFQATT, CDR2 SNEGSKA, per germline (reference sequence). The CDR3 has 13 residues. The CDR3 sequence is CTARASGNYGYTF. DNA of the CDR3: TGCACTGCTAGAGCATCAGGCAACTATGGCTACACCTTC.

This clonotype was seen many times. The genes are TRBV14 and TRBJ2-7, with TRBD1 matching 7 bases. This CDR3 region has 16 residues. V was pared by 1 base and J by 3 bases, with 9 bases of the junction left unmatched. The germline V gene has CDR1 SGHDN and CDR2 FVKESK. The CDR3 coding sequence is TGTGCCAGCAGCCAAGGCCCCGACAGGGCGCTCTACGAGCAGTACTTC. Amino acid sequence: CASSQGPDRALYEQYF.

The gene calls are TRBV7-3 and TRBJ2-1; TRBD2 matches 14 bases. The V gene end was trimmed by 10 bases and the J gene end by 6 bases; junction bases not matched to a gene: 8. CDR1 is SGHTA and CDR2 is FQGTGA in the germline V gene. CDR3 size: 15 residues. CDR3 coding DNA: TGTGCCACCTGGGGGACTAGCGGGAGCGGCAATGAGCAGTTCTTC. Its protein product is CATWGTSGSGNEQFF. The full variable domain, its missing parts supplied by reference TRBV7-3 and TRBJ2-1, is GAGVSQTPSNKVTEKGKYVELRCDPISGHTALYWYRQSLGQGPEFLIYFQGTGAADDSGLPNDRFFAVRPEGSVSTLKIQRTERGDSAVYLCATWGTSGSGNEQFFGPGTRLTVL.

This clonotype turned up a few times. The chain links TRBV2 to TRBJ1-6; no clear D gene. The V gene lost 7 bases and the J gene lost 10 bases, with 14 bases spanning the gap. The V gene's germline CDR1 is SNHLY and CDR2 FYNNEI. The CDR3 totals 13 residues. CDR3 nucleotide sequence: TGTGCCAGCATACGGGTCGTCGCGTCACCCCTCCACTTT. It is translated as CASIRVVASPLHF. The full variable domain, in which reference TRBV2 and TRBJ1-6 provide the parts outside the CDR3, is EPEVTQTPSHQVTQMGQEVILRCVPISNHLYFYWYRQILGQKVEFLVSFYNNEISEKSEIFDDQFSVERPDGSNFTLKIRSTKLEDSAMYFCASIRVVASPLHFGNGTRLTVT.

The chain employs TRBV28 and TRBJ2-7, with 15 bases matching TRBD2. The CDR3 contains 17 residues. V lost 6 bases and J lost 5; bases outside the gene matches: 11. CDR1 MDHEN and CDR2 SYDVKM come from the germline V gene. The CDR3 DNA reads as TGTGCCAGCAGCTCCTACGGACTAGCGGGAGGGATTAACGAGCAGTACTTC. It specifies CASSSYGLAGGINEQYF. Supplemented by reference TRBV28 and TRBJ2-7, the full variable domain reads DVKVTQSSRYLVKRTGEKVFLECVQDMDHENMFWYRQDPGLGLRLIYFSYDVKMKEKGDIPEGYSVSREKKERFSLILESASTNQTSMYLCASSSYGLAGGINEQYFGPGTRLTVT.

This clonotype was picked up a small number of times. V gene TRBV20-1 combines with J gene TRBJ2-7, with TRBD2 identical over 7 bases. The CDR3 spans 14 residues. V trimming: 6 bases; J trimming: 7 bases; junction bases outside the gene matches: 15. From germline, CDR1 is DFQATT and CDR2 SNEGSKA (reference sequence). The CDR3 loop reads CSASMGGSVWEQYF. CDR3 in DNA: TGCAGTGCCTCTATGGGCGGGAGCGTTTGGGAGCAGTACTTC.